These 6 T cell receptor beta chains originate from one sample sequenced in a study of shared clonotypes between healthy human individuals. Here immunoSEQ multiplex PCR was the method, and the copy in TCRdb shows in-frame clones only, minus some. The top ten hold roughly 0.13% of the sample, which has millions of clones, approximately 95% seen once. Sample: naive CD4+ T cells sorted from blood. Subset of the sample: CD45RA+ positively selected. These receptors all come from a man aged 18 to 30 in good health.

In DNA form, the CDR3 reads TGTGCCAGCAGTTTTGGCAGGAAACCTACTAACTATGGCTACACCTTC. Its protein is CASSFGRKPTNYGYTF. The rearrangement links TRBV28 to TRBJ1-2; no reliable D call. CDR1 and CDR2 (germline): MDHEN, SYDVKM. This CDR3 has 16 amino acids. Trimming shortened V by 3 bases and J by 0 bases, and 14 bases separated the two germline ends.

CDR3 in amino acids: CASSLEALAGSYEQYF. CDR3 bases: TGTGCCAGCAGCTTAGAAGCTCTAGCGGGATCCTACGAGCAGTACTTC. J is TRBJ2-7 and V is TRBV7-2; 9 bases line up with TRBD2. Germline assignment: CDR1 SGHTA and CDR2 FQGNSA. This CDR3 comprises 16 residues. Germline trimming cut 1 base from V and 1 base from J; bases unmatched to any gene: 5.

V gene TRBV6-5 combines with J gene TRBJ1-1; 9 bases match TRBD1. The CDR3 covers 13 residues. Germline V gene lookup returns CDR1 MNHEY and CDR2 SVGAGI. V gave up 6 bases and J gave up 10 bases; unmatched junction bases: 9. The chain's CDR3 is CASSLGTGNRAFF. The CDR3 nucleotides are TGTGCCAGCAGCCTCGGGACAGGGAATAGAGCTTTCTTT.

This chain joins TRBV7-3 and TRBJ2-6; D ambiguous. CDR3 length: 17 amino acids. V lost 2 bases and J 0 bases, leaving 11 bases between the germline ends. Germline values: CDR1 SGHTA, CDR2 FQGTGA. The CDR3 protein is CASSLRVTASGANVLTF. In nucleotides, the CDR3 is TGTGCCAGCAGCTTACGGGTCACTGCCTCTGGGGCCAACGTCCTGACTTTC.

This chain joins TRBV7-9 and TRBJ1-3, with D hard to call. In germline, CDR1 is SEHNR, CDR2 FQNEAQ (reference sequence). V lost 7 bases, J lost 0 bases, and 19 bases lay in between. The CDR3 consists of 17 residues. The CDR3 bases are TGTGCCAGCATCCCCTCGGCAGGCCGGAGCTCTGGAAACACCATATATTTT. Translating gives CASIPSAGRSSGNTIYF.

The chain couples TRBV18 to TRBJ2-7; tentatively, D is TRBD1 or TRBD2 (5 bases each). The CDR3 runs 13 residues. Germline V CDR1 and CDR2: KGHSH, LQKENI. V shed 4 bases and J shed 5 bases, with 12 bases lying between them. The CDR3 here is CASSRGVYDEQYF. Here the CDR3 DNA reads TGTGCCAGCTCACGAGGGGTTTACGACGAGCAGTACTTC.